This T cell receptor (beta chain) was documented in a study of blood T cell repertoires in COVID-19. The wider study: Whether acute or convalescent, the COVID-19 samples came from the United States, Italy and Spain.

Profiled with immunoSEQ multiplex PCR; TCRdb holds only in-frame clones, not every one. The data hold roughly 120,000 clones, with about 86% observed a single time. The ends were cut back, 0 bases at V and 7 bases at J, with 13 bases in the middle. Germline V gene sequence: CDR1 MNHEY, CDR2 SVGAGI. This CDR3 is 15 amino acids long. This chain uses TRBV6-5 with TRBJ2-1, with D tentatively TRBD1 (6 bases). Sequenced sample: peripheral blood. This clonotype was obtained from a woman aged 45-60 years with active or convalescent COVID-19. Here the CDR3 reads CASSYSELRGNEQFF. In DNA, the CDR3 is TGTGCCAGCAGTTACTCGGAATTGAGGGGGAATGAGCAGTTCTTC.